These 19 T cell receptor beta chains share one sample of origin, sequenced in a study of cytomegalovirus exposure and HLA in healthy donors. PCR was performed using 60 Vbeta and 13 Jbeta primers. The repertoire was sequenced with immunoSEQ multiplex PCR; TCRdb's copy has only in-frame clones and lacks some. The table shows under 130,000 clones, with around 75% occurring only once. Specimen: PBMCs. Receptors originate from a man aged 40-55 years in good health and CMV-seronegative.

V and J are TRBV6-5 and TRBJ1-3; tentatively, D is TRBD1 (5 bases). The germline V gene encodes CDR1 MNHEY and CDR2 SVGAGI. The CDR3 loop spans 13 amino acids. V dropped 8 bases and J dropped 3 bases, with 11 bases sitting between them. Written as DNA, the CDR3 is TGTGCCAGCCTCCAGGGAGGTGGAAACACCATATATTTT. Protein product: CASLQGGGNTIYF.

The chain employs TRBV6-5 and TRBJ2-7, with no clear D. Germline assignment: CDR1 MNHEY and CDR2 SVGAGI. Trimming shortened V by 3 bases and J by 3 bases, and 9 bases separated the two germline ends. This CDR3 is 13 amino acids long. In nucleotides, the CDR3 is TGTGCCAGCAGTTATACAGAGAGCTACGAGCAGTACTTC. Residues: CASSYTESYEQYF.

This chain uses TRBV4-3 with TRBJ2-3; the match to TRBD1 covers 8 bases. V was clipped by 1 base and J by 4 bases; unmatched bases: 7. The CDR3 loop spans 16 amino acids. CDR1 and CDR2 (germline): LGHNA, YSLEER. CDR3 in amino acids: CASSQGPRGLSDTQYF. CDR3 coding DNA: TGCGCCAGCAGCCAAGGTCCCAGGGGGCTTTCAGATACGCAGTATTTT.

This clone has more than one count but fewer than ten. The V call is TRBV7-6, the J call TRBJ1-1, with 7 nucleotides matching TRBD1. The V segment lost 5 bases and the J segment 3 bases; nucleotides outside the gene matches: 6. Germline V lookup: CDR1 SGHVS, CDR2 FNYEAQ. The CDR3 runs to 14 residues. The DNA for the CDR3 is TGTGCCAGCAGCCCCATGACAGGGTACACTGAAGCTTTCTTT. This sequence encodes CASSPMTGYTEAFF. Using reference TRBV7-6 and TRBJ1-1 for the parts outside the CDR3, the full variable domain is GAGVSQSPRYKVTKRGQDVALRCDPISGHVSLYWYRQALGQGPEFLTYFNYEAQQDKSGLPNDRFSAERPEGSISTLTIQRTEQRDSAMYRCASSPMTGYTEAFFGQGTRLTVV.

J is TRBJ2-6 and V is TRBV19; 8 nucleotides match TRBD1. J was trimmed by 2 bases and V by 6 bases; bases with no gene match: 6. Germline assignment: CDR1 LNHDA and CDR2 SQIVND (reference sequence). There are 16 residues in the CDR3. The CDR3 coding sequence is TGTGCCAGTAGAATAATGACAGGGGCTGGGGCCAACGTCCTGACTTTC. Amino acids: CASRIMTGAGANVLTF.

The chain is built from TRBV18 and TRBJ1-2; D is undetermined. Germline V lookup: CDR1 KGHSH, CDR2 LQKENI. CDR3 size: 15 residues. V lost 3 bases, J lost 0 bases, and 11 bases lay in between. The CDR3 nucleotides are TGTGCCAGCTCACCTATCACGGGTTCTAACTATGGCTACACCTTC. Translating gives CASSPITGSNYGYTF.

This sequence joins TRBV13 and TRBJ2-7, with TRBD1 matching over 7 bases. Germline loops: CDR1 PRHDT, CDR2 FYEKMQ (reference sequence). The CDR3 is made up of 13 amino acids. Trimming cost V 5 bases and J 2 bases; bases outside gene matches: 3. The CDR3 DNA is TGTGCCAGCAGCACGGGGACAGCCTACGAGCAGTACTTC. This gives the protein CASSTGTAYEQYF.

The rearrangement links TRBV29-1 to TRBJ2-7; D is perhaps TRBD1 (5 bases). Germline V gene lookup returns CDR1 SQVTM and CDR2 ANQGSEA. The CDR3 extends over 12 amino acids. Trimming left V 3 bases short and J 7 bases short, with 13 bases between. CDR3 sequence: CSVDRAGREQYF. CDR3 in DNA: TGCAGCGTTGACCGAGCAGGGCGGGAGCAGTACTTC.

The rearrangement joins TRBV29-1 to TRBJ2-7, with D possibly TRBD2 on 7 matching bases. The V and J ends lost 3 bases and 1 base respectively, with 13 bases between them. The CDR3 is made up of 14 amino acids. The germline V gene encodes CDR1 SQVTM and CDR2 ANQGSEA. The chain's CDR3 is CSVEGGATSYEQYF. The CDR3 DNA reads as TGCAGCGTTGAGGGGGGGGCCACGTCCTACGAGCAGTACTTC.

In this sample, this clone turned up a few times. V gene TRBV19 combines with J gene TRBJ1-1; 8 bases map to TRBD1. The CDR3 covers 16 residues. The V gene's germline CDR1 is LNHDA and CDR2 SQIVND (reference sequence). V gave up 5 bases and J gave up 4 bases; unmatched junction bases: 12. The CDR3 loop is CASSPGQGRSGTEAFF. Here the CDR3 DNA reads TGTGCCAGTAGTCCTGGACAGGGTCGGTCGGGCACTGAAGCTTTCTTT.

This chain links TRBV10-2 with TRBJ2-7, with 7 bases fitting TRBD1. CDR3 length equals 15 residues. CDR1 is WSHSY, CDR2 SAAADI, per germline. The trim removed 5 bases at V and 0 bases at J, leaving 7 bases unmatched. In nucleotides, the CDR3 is TGCGCCAGCAGTACTGAGGGACAGAGCTCCTACGAGCAGTACTTC. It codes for CASSTEGQSSYEQYF.

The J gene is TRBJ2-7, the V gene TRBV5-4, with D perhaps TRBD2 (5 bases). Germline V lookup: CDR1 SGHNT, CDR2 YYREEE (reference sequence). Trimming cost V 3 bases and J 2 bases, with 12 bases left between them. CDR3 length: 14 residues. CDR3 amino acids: CASSYSGETYEQYF. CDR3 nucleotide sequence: TGTGCCAGCAGCTATTCCGGGGAAACCTACGAGCAGTACTTC.

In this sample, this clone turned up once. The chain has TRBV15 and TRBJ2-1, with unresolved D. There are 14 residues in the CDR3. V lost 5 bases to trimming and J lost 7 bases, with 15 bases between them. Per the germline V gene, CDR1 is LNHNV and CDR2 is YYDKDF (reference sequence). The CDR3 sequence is CATSSGAENNEQFF. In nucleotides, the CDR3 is TGTGCCACCAGCTCCGGTGCGGAGAATAATGAGCAGTTCTTC. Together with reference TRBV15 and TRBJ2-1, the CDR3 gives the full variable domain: DAMVIQNPRYQVTQFGKPVTLSCSQTLNHNVMYWYQQKSSQAPKLLFHYYDKDFNNEADTPDNFQSRRPNTSFCFLDIRSPGLGDTAMYLCATSSGAENNEQFFGPGTRLTVL.

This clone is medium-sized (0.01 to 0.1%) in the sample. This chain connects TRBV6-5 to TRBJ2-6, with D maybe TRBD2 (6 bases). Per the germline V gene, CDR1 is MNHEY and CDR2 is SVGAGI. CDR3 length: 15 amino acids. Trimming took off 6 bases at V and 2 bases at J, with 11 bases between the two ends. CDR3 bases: TGTGCCAGCAGAGGAGGCGGGGCTGGGGCCAACGTCCTGACTTTC. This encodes CASRGGGAGANVLTF.

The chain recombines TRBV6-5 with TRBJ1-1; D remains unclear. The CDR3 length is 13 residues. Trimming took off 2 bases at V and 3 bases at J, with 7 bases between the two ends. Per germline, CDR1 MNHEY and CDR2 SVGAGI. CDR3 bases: TGTGCCAGCAGTTACGCTGCAGACACTGAAGCTTTCTTT. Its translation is CASSYAADTEAFF.

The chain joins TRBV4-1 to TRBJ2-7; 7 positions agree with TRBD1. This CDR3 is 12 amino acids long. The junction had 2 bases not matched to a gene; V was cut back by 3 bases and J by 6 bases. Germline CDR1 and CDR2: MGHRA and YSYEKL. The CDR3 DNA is TGCGCCAGCAGCCATGACAGGGTCGAGCAGTACTTC. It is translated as CASSHDRVEQYF.

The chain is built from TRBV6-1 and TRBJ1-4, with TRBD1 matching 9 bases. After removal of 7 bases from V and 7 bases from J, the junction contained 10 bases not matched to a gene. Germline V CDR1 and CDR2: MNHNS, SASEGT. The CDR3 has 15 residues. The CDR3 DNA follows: TGTGCCAGCAAGGCCCCCGGGACAGGGAGTGAAAAACTGTTTTTT. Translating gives CASKAPGTGSEKLFF.

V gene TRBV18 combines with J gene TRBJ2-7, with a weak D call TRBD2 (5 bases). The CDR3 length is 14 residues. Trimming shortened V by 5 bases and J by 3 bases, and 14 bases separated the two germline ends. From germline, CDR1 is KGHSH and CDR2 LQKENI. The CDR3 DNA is TGTGCCAGCTCATCCCGGACGGGGAACTACGAGCAGTACTTC. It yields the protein CASSSRTGNYEQYF. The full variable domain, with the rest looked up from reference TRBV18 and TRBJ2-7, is NAGVMQNPRHLVRRRGQEARLRCSPMKGHSHVYWYRQLPEEGLKFMVYLQKENIIDESGMPKERFSAEFPKEGPSILRIQQVVRGDSAAYFCASSSRTGNYEQYFGPGTRLTVT.

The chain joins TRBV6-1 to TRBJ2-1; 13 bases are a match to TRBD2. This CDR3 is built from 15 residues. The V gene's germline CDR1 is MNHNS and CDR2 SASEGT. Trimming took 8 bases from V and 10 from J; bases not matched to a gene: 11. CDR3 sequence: CASGLGTSGVNEQFF. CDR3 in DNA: TGTGCCAGCGGACTCGGGACTAGCGGGGTAAACGAGCAGTTCTTC.